The 29 T cell receptor beta chains in this list originate from one sample, sequenced in a study of blood T cell repertoires in COVID-19. Profiling relied on immunoSEQ multiplex PCR, and the TCRdb table lists in-frame clones only, not all of them. The profile covers some 60,000 clones, with around 80% appearing a single time and about 20% taken by the ten largest. The sequenced sample consisted of peripheral blood. The receptors originated from a man aged 30 to 45 with COVID-19, enrolled during active disease.

The sample holds a few counts of this clone. This rearrangement joins TRBV12-3 or TRBV12-4 to TRBJ1-1; no reliable D call. The CDR3 has 12 residues. Deletions cut 7 bases from V and 3 bases from J, with 9 bases between. The CDR3 DNA follows: TGTGCCAGCACCACGAGGTACACTGAAGCTTTCTTT. Its translation: CASTTRYTEAFF.

J is TRBJ1-2 and V is TRBV5-8, with D maybe TRBD1 (5 bases). Trimming shortened V by 4 bases and J by 5 bases, and 12 bases separated the two germline ends. This CDR3 contains 13 residues. The germline gives CDR1 SGHTS, CDR2 YDEGEE. The CDR3 coding sequence is TGTGCCAGCAGCCCGGTGGAGGGGTATGGCTACACCTTC. Translating gives CASSPVEGYGYTF.

This clone was recorded only once. The genes are TRBV5-1 and TRBJ1-1, with TRBD1 as a possible D gene (5 bases). The CDR3 extends over 15 amino acids. Germline V gene sequence: CDR1 SGHRS, CDR2 YFSETQ. Trimming took off 0 bases at V and 7 bases at J, with 16 bases between the two ends. CDR3 region: CASSLVPWQGGEAFF. The CDR3 DNA reads TGCGCCAGCAGCTTGGTCCCTTGGCAGGGTGGTGAAGCTTTCTTT.

This clone was detected a few times. CDR3 residues: CAWSVVGRAGYEQYF. CDR3 nucleotide sequence: TGTGCCTGGAGTGTAGTAGGCAGGGCCGGCTACGAGCAGTACTTC. The gene calls are TRBV30 and TRBJ2-7, with D possibly TRBD1 on 5 matching bases. The CDR3 totals 15 residues. Germline CDR1 reads GTSNPN; CDR2 reads SVGIG (reference sequence). Trimming removed 0 bases at V and 3 bases at J, with 15 bases between.

The chain carries TRBV20-1 and TRBJ2-7, with D tentatively TRBD1 (6 bases). The CDR3 covers 10 residues. The V gene lost 6 bases and the J gene lost 5 bases, with 8 bases spanning the gap. Germline values: CDR1 DFQATT, CDR2 SNEGSKA (reference sequence). The CDR3 bases are TGCAGTGCGGGGGCTGACGAGCAGTACTTC. This gives the protein CSAGADEQYF.

The gene calls are TRBV7-2 and TRBJ1-5, with 11 bases matching TRBD1. Germline CDR1 and CDR2: SGHTA and FQGNSA. V shed 5 bases, J shed 1 base, and the junction held 10 bases outside the gene matches. The CDR3 spans 18 residues. The CDR3 DNA follows: TGTGCCAGCAGCCGGACCGGGACAGGGGGACTGAGCAATCAGCCCCAGCATTTT. Translating it yields CASSRTGTGGLSNQPQHF.

The CDR3 loop is CAWGTSLSTGELFF. The CDR3 DNA follows: TGTGCCTGGGGGACTAGCTTGTCCACCGGGGAGCTGTTTTTT. The V gene is TRBV30, the J gene TRBJ2-2; 9 bases are shared with TRBD2. Germline values: CDR1 GTSNPN, CDR2 SVGIG (reference sequence). Trimming removed 5 bases from V and 4 bases from J; junction bases left unmatched: 5. The CDR3 totals 14 residues.

This chain links TRBV11-2 with TRBJ2-7; D is perhaps TRBD2 (5 bases). Germline loops: CDR1 SGHAT, CDR2 FQNNGV. The germline V and J ends were trimmed by 5 bases and 5 bases, with 16 bases remaining between them. There are 14 residues in the CDR3. CDR3 sequence (DNA): TGTGCCAGCAGCCCGAAGAGGGAAATGCACGAGCAGTACTTC. As protein: CASSPKREMHEQYF. Based on the CDR3 plus reference TRBV11-2 and TRBJ2-7, the full variable domain is EAGVAQSPRYKIIEKRQSVAFWCNPISGHATLYWYQQILGQGPKLLIQFQNNGVVDDSQLPKDRFSAERLKGVDSTLKIQPAKLEDSAVYLCASSPKREMHEQYFGPGTRLTVT.

V is TRBV19 and J is TRBJ1-1, with TRBD1 as a possible D gene (6 bases). Germline loops: CDR1 LNHDA, CDR2 SQIVND (reference sequence). Between the trimmed V and J ends, which lost 7 bases and 8 bases, there was a span of 8 bases. The CDR3 contains 10 residues. The CDR3 DNA reads TGTGCCAGTATTGGGACAGAAGCTTTCTTT. The encoded protein is CASIGTEAFF.

The gene calls are TRBV7-9 and TRBJ2-2; possible D gene TRBD1, 6 bases. Per the germline V gene, CDR1 is SEHNR and CDR2 is FQNEAQ (reference sequence). This CDR3 comprises 13 residues. Trimming shortened V by 5 bases and J by 9 bases, and 13 bases separated the two germline ends. The CDR3 is CASSQGGNRELFF. The CDR3 region has the DNA TGTGCCAGCAGCCAAGGGGGAAACCGGGAGCTGTTTTTT.

CDR3 nucleotide sequence: TGTGCCAGCAGCCACAGGGGGTTAAATCAGCCCCAGCATTTT. This gives the protein CASSHRGLNQPQHF. The V gene is TRBV3-1 (or the pseudogene TRBV3-2), the J gene TRBJ1-5; 7 positions match TRBD1. The germline gives CDR1 LGHDT, CDR2 YNNKEL (reference sequence). The length of the CDR3 is 14 residues. After removal of 3 bases from V and 4 bases from J, the junction contained 3 bases not matched to a gene.

The chain has TRBV27 and TRBJ2-7, with a possible D match to TRBD1 (6 bases). Trimming cost V 5 bases and J 6 bases, with 20 bases left between them. This CDR3 comprises 15 residues. The germline gives CDR1 MNHEY, CDR2 SMNVEV (reference sequence). In DNA, the CDR3 is TGTGCCAGCAGTCCTTACCAGGGGAGTAAATCCGAGCAGTACTTC. It encodes CASSPYQGSKSEQYF.

This clone was seen a few times. The chain joins TRBV11-2 to TRBJ1-5, with D hard to call. This CDR3 contains 13 residues. Trimming took off 6 bases at V and 0 bases at J, with 6 bases between the two ends. Germline-derived CDR1 and CDR2 are SGHAT and FQNNGV. The CDR3 DNA reads TGTGCCAGCAGTCAGTATAGCAATCAGCCCCAGCATTTT. Protein sequence: CASSQYSNQPQHF.

The chain uses TRBV4-2 and TRBJ1-6; 7 bases align to TRBD1. This CDR3 comprises 16 residues. From germline, CDR1 is LGHNA and CDR2 YNFKEQ. V gave up 0 bases and J gave up 9 bases; unmatched junction bases: 8. CDR3 sequence reads: CASSQDQDRAGSPLHF. CDR3 sequence (DNA): TGTGCCAGCAGCCAAGATCAAGACAGGGCAGGTTCACCCCTCCACTTT.

The chain couples TRBV7-9 to TRBJ2-7; D gene uncertain. CDR3 length: 13 residues. From germline, CDR1 is SEHNR and CDR2 FQNEAQ (reference sequence). Trimming took off 1 base at V and 3 bases at J, with 7 bases between the two ends. The CDR3 reads CASSLDGYYEQYF. In nucleotides, the CDR3 is TGTGCCAGCAGCTTAGACGGGTACTACGAGCAGTACTTC.

The V gene is TRBV3-1 (or the pseudogene TRBV3-2), the J gene TRBJ2-2, with 12 bases matching TRBD2. The V gene's germline CDR1 is LGHDT and CDR2 YNNKEL (reference sequence). The CDR3 extends over 17 amino acids. Trimming took 4 bases from V and 2 from J; bases not matched to a gene: 5. CDR3 sequence: CASSRGLAGPNTGELFF. DNA for the CDR3: TGTGCCAGCAGCCGCGGACTAGCGGGGCCCAACACCGGGGAGCTGTTTTTT.

This clone was detected only once. The chain couples TRBV12-3 or TRBV12-4 to TRBJ2-3; D is unresolved. V was clipped by 5 bases and J by 4 bases, with 7 bases between them. CDR3 length equals 12 residues. CDR3 bases: TGTGCCAGCAGTCCAGAGGCAGATACGCAGTATTTT. Residues: CASSPEADTQYF.

This clone was found a few times. The chain combines TRBV5-6 with TRBJ2-3; 7 nucleotides line up with TRBD2. The germline V gene has CDR1 SGHDT and CDR2 YYEEEE. CDR3 length: 16 residues. V trimming: 0 bases; J trimming: 2 bases; junction bases outside the gene matches: 6. For the CDR3, the DNA is TGTGCCAGCAGCTTGGGGAGCGGGATCAACACAGATACGCAGTATTTT. This codes for CASSLGSGINTDTQYF.

Comments on this clone: A read error may account for a junction end that differs from germline. The rearrangement joins TRBV7-7 to TRBJ2-3; tentatively, D is TRBD2 (6 bases). CDR1 and CDR2 (germline): SSHAT, FNYEAQ (reference sequence). The CDR3 is 13 amino acids. The CDR3 spells CASSLGGIDTQYF. CDR3 bases: TGTGCTAGCAGCTTAGGCGGGATAGATACGCAGTATTTT.

The chain recombines TRBV7-9 with TRBJ1-4; tentative D call: TRBD1 (6 bases). With 3 bases removed from V and 7 bases from J, the gap between germline ends came to 12 bases. Germline loops: CDR1 SEHNR, CDR2 FQNEAQ (reference sequence). CDR3 size: 14 residues. CDR3: CASSFGTISEKLFF. CDR3 bases: TGTGCCAGCAGCTTCGGGACAATATCTGAAAAACTGTTTTTT.

There are a few counts of this clone. This chain connects TRBV9 to TRBJ1-2; 10 bases match TRBD1. CDR3 length: 15 amino acids. The V gene end was trimmed by 1 base and the J gene end by 8 bases; junction bases not matched to a gene: 8. The germline CDR1 and CDR2 sequences are SGDLS and YYNGEE. The CDR3 loop reads CASSVIPGTGDGYTF. The CDR3, as DNA: TGTGCCAGCAGCGTAATTCCCGGGACAGGGGACGGCTACACCTTC.

This sequence joins TRBV10-3 and TRBJ1-2; D perhaps matches TRBD1 (5 bases). The length of the CDR3 is 12 residues. The germline gives CDR1 ENHRY, CDR2 SYGVKD. V lost 10 bases to trimming and J lost 2 bases, with 11 bases between them. The CDR3 DNA is TGTGCCACGGGGGGGAGGAACTATGGCTACACCTTC. Encoded protein: CATGGRNYGYTF.

The chain employs TRBV10-3 and TRBJ2-3, with 14 bases fitting TRBD2. The V segment lost 2 bases and the J segment 2 bases; nucleotides outside the gene matches: 3. The CDR3 sequence is 17 residues long. CDR1 and CDR2 from the germline V gene are ENHRY and SYGVKD. The CDR3: CAISEGLAGGLTDTQYF. CDR3 bases: TGTGCCATCAGTGAGGGACTAGCGGGAGGTCTCACAGATACGCAGTATTTT.

This clone was seen repeatedly, ten times or more. The genes are TRBV4-1 and TRBJ1-2, with a tentative D call TRBD1 (5 bases). Trimming pared 4 bases from V and 7 bases from J, leaving 13 bases between. Germline V gene data show CDR1 as MGHRA and CDR2 as YSYEKL. This CDR3 region has 13 residues. Here the CDR3 reads CASSPVGGGGYTF. As DNA, the CDR3 is TGCGCCAGCAGCCCGGTTGGGGGGGGTGGCTACACCTTC.

V usage is TRBV10-1 and J usage is TRBJ2-3; D is unresolved. The V gene lost 4 bases and the J gene lost 0 bases, with 5 bases spanning the gap. This CDR3 has 13 amino acids. The germline gives CDR1 WNHNN, CDR2 SYGVQD (reference sequence). CDR3 DNA: TGCGCCAGCAGTGTTTCTAGCACAGATACGCAGTATTTT. It translates to CASSVSSTDTQYF.

The rearrangement links TRBV5-6 to TRBJ1-4, with D hard to call. The length of the CDR3 is 13 residues. Germline V gene sequence: CDR1 SGHDT, CDR2 YYEEEE. Trimming took off 3 bases at V and 3 bases at J, with 6 bases between the two ends. CDR3 DNA sequence: TGTGCCAGCAGCTCCGGGTCTAATGAAAAACTGTTTTTT. Protein sequence: CASSSGSNEKLFF.

V is TRBV9 and J is TRBJ2-7, with TRBD1 as a possible D gene (5 bases). Germline CDR1 is SGDLS and CDR2 is YYNGEE. V lost 4 bases and J lost 3, with 17 bases in between. The CDR3 consists of 15 residues. The CDR3 protein is CASSPRQTDHYEQYF. The CDR3 nucleotides are TGTGCCAGCAGCCCCCGTCAGACAGACCACTACGAGCAGTACTTC.

This clone was counted a single time. The rearrangement joins TRBV2 to TRBJ1-5; D might be TRBD1 (6 bases). V was cut by 7 bases and J by 2 bases, with 12 bases left in between. CDR3 length equals 14 residues. CDR1 SNHLY and CDR2 FYNNEI come from the germline V gene. In nucleotides, the CDR3 is TGTGCCAGCAAACAGGGATCGGGCAATCAGCCCCAGCATTTT. Its protein is CASKQGSGNQPQHF.

The V call is TRBV14, the J call TRBJ2-1; 7 positions agree with TRBD1. The junction had 6 bases not matched to a gene; V was cut back by 5 bases and J by 2 bases. CDR1 is SGHDN, CDR2 FVKESK, per germline. This CDR3 is built from 15 residues. CDR3 residues: CASSNRDRTYNEQFF. The CDR3 coding sequence is TGTGCCAGCAGCAACCGGGACAGAACCTACAATGAGCAGTTCTTC.